Detailed here is one T cell receptor (beta chain). The source of the sample is a study of T cell responses to AZD1222 COVID-19 vaccine. Timing groups of about 4 and about 12 weeks for second doses were pooled. The V and J ends lost 10 bases and 0 bases, in that order; junction bases with no gene match: 9. CDR1 and CDR2 from the germline V gene are MDHEN and SYDVKM. The CDR3 covers 16 residues. The protocol was immunoSEQ multiplex PCR, while the TCRdb copy is restricted to in-frame clones and leaves out a portion. The sample holds tens of thousands of clones, around 90% seen once. This chain connects TRBV28 to TRBJ2-1; 10 positions match TRBD2. This TCR came from an adult who received the AZD1222 COVID-19 vaccine. This sample comprised peripheral blood, obtained 28 days after the second AZD1222 dose. As DNA, the CDR3 is TGTGCCACCCTAGCGGGGGCCGTGAGCTCCTACAATGAGCAGTTCTTC. Protein: CATLAGAVSSYNEQFF.